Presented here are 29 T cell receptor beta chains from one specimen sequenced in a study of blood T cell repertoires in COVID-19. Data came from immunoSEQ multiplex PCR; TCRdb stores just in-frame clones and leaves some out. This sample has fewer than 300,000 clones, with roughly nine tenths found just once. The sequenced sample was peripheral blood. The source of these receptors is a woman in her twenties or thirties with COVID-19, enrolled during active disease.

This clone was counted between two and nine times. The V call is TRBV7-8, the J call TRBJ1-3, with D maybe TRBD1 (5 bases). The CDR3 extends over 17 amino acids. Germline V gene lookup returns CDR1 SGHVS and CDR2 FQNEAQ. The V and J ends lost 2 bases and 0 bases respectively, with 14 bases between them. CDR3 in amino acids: CASSLWGPPDSGNTIYF. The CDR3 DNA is TGTGCCAGCAGCTTATGGGGCCCCCCAGACTCTGGAAACACCATATATTTT.

CDR3 coding DNA: TGTGCCAGCAGCTTGGGGGGGCGCGACTATGGCTACACCTTC. It is translated as CASSLGGRDYGYTF. The V gene is TRBV5-4, the J gene TRBJ1-2; TRBD1 is a possible D gene (6 bases). Germline V CDR1 and CDR2: SGHNT, YYREEE (reference sequence). The ends were cut back, 0 bases at V and 3 bases at J, with 9 bases in the middle. CDR3 size: 14 residues.

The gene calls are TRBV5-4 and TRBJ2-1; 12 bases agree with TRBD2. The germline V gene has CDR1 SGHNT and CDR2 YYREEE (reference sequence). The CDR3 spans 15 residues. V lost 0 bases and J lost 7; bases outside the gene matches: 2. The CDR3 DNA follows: TGTGCCAGCAGCTTGGAGACTAGCGGGAGAAATGAGCAGTTCTTC. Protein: CASSLETSGRNEQFF.

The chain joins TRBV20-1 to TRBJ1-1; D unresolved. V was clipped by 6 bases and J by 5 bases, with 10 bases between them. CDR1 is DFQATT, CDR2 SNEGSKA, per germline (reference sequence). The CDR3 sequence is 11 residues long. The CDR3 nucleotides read TGCAGTGCCGCGGCGGGAACTGAAGCTTTCTTT. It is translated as CSAAAGTEAFF.

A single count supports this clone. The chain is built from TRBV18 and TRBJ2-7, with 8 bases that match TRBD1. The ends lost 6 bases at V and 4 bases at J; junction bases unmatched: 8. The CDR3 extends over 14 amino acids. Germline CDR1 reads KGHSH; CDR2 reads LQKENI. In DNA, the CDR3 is TGTGCCAGCTCTCTACAGGGGGAATATTACGAGCAGTACTTC. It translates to CASSLQGEYYEQYF.

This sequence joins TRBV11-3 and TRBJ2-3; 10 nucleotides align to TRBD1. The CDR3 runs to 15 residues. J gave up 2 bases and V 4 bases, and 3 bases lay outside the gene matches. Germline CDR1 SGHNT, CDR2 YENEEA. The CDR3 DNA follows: TGTGCCAGCAGCTCAAGACAGGGGGCCACAGATACGCAGTATTTT. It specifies CASSSRQGATDTQYF.

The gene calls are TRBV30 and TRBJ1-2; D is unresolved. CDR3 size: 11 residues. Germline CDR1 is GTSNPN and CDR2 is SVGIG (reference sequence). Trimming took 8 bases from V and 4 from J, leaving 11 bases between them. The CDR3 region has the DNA TGTGCCATGCGGGGATTCTATGGCTACACCTTC. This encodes CAMRGFYGYTF.

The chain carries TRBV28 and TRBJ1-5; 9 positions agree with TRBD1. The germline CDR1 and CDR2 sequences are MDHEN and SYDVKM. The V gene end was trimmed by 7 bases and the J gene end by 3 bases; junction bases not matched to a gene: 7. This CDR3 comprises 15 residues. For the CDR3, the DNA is TGTGCCAGCACCGGTTGGGACAGGGTCAATCAGCCCCAGCATTTT. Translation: CASTGWDRVNQPQHF.

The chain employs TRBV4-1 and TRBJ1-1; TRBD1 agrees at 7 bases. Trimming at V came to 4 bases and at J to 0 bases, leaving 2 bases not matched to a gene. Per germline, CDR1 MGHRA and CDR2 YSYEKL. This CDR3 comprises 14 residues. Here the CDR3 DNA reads TGCGCCAGCAGCCGGGACAGCATGAACACTGAAGCTTTCTTT. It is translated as CASSRDSMNTEAFF.

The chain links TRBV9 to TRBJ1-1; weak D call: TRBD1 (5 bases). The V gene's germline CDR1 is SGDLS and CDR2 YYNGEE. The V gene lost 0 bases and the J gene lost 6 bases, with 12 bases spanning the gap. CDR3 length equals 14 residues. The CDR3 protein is CASSVGGRGSEAFF. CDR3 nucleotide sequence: TGTGCCAGCAGCGTAGGGGGTAGGGGCTCTGAAGCTTTCTTT. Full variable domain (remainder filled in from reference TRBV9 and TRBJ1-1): DSGVTQTPKHLITATGQRVTLRCSPRSGDLSVYWYQQSLDQGLQFLIQYYNGEERAKGNILERFSAQQFPDLHSELNLSSLELGDSALYFCASSVGGRGSEAFFGQGTRLTVV.

CDR3 residues: CASSAGTGTEQFF. The CDR3 DNA reads TGTGCCAGCTCGGCAGGAACAGGGACTGAGCAGTTCTTC. The V call is TRBV9, the J call TRBJ2-1; possible D gene TRBD1, 6 bases. This CDR3 is built from 13 residues. The V gene lost 7 bases and the J gene lost 9 bases, with 17 bases spanning the gap. Germline loops: CDR1 SGDLS, CDR2 YYNGEE.

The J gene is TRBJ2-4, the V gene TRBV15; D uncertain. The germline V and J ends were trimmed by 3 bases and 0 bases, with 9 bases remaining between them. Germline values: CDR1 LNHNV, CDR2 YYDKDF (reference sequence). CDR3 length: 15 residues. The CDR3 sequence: CATSSAFLAKNIQYF. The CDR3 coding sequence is TGTGCCACCAGCAGTGCGTTCCTAGCCAAAAACATTCAGTACTTC.

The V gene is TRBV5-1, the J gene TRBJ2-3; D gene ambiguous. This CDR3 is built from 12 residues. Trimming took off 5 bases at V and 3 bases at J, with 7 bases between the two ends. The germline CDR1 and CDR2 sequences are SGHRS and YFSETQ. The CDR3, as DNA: TGCGCCAGCAGGCTATCAACAGATACGCAGTATTTT. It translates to CASRLSTDTQYF.

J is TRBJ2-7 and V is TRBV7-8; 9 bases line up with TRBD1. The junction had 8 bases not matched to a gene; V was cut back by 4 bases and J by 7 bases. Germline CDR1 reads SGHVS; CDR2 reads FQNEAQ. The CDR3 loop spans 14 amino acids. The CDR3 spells CASSSNRGQGEQYF. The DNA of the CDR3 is TGTGCCAGCAGCTCGAACAGGGGGCAAGGTGAGCAGTACTTC.

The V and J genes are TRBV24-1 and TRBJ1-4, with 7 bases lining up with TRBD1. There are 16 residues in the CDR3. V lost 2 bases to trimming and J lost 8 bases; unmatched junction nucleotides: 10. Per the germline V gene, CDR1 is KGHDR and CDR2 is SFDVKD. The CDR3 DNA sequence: TGTGCCACCAGTGATTCACAACAGGGGACCCTGGAAAAACTGTTTTTT. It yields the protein CATSDSQQGTLEKLFF.

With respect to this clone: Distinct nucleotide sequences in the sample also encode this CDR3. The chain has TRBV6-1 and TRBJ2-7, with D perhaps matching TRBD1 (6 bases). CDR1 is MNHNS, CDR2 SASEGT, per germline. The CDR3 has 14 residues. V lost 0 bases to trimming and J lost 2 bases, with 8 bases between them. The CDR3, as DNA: TGTGCCAGCAGTGAAGCAGGGGGAACCTACGAGCAGTACTTC. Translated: CASSEAGGTYEQYF.

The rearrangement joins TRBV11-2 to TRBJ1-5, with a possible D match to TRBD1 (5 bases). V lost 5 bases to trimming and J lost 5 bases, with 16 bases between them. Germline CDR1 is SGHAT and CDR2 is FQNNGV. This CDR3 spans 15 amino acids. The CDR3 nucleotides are TGTGCCAGCAGCCAGGGAGGCTTACCCCATCAGCCCCAGCATTTT. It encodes CASSQGGLPHQPQHF. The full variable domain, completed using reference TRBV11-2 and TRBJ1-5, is EAGVAQSPRYKIIEKRQSVAFWCNPISGHATLYWYQQILGQGPKLLIQFQNNGVVDDSQLPKDRFSAERLKGVDSTLKIQPAKLEDSAVYLCASSQGGLPHQPQHFGDGTRLSIL.

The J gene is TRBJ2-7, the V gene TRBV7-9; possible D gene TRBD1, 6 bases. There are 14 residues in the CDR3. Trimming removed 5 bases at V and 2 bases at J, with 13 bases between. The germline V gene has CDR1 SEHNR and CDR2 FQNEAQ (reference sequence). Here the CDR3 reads CASSARDNTYEQYF. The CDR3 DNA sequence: TGTGCCAGCAGCGCCCGGGACAACACCTACGAGCAGTACTTC. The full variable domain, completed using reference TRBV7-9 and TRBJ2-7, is DTGVSQNPRHKITKRGQNVTFRCDPISEHNRLYWYRQTLGQGPEFLTYFQNEAQLEKSRLLSDRFSAERPKGSFSTLEIQRTEQGDSAMYLCASSARDNTYEQYFGPGTRLTVT.

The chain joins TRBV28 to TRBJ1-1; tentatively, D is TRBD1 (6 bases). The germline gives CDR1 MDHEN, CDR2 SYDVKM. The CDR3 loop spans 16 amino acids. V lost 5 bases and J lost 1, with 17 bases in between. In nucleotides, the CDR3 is TGTGCCAGCAGTCAAATAGGGGGAGGGTGGAACACTGAAGCTTTCTTT. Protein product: CASSQIGGGWNTEAFF.

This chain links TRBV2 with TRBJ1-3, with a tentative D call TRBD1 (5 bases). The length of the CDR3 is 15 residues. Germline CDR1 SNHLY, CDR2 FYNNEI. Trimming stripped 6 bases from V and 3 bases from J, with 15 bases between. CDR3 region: CASSPLGGSGNTIYF. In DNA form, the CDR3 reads TGTGCCAGCAGCCCGTTGGGGGGGAGTGGAAACACCATATATTTT.

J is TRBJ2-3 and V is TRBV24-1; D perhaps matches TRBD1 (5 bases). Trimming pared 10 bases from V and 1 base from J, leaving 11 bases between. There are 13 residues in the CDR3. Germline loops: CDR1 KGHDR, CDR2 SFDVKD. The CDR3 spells CATQTAGTDTQYF. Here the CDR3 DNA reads TGTGCCACTCAGACAGCCGGCACAGATACGCAGTATTTT.

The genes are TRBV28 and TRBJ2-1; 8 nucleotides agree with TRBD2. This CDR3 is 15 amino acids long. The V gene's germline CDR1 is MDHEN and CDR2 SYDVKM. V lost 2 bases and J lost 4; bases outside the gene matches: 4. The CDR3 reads CASSLHTSGYNEQFF. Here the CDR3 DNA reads TGTGCCAGCAGTTTACATACTAGCGGTTACAATGAGCAGTTCTTC.

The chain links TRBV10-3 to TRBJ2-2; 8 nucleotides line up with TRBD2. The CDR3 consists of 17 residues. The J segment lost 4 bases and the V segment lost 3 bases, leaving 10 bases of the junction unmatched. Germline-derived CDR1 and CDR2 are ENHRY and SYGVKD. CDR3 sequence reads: CAISDYSGRVGTGELFF. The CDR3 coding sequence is TGTGCCATCAGTGACTACAGCGGGAGAGTGGGCACCGGGGAGCTGTTTTTT.

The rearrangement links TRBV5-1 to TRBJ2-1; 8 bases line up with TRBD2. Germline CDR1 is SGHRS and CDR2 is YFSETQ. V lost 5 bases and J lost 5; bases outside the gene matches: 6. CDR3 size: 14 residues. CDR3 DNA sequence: TGCGCCAGCAGAGCGGGAGATAGTAACAATGAGCAGTTCTTC. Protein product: CASRAGDSNNEQFF.

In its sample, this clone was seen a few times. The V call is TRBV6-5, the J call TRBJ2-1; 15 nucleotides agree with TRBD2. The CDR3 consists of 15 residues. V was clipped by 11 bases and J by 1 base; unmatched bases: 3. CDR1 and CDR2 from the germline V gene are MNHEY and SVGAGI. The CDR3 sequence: CASGLAGGSYNEQFF. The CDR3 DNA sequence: TGTGCCTCGGGACTAGCGGGGGGATCCTACAATGAGCAGTTCTTC.

The CDR3 protein is CASSLRDSVYNEQFF. The CDR3, as DNA: TGTGCCAGCAGCCTCCGGGACAGTGTCTACAATGAGCAGTTCTTC. This chain links TRBV7-9 with TRBJ2-1, with TRBD1 matching over 7 bases. This CDR3 comprises 15 residues. The germline gives CDR1 SEHNR, CDR2 FQNEAQ (reference sequence). Losses at the gene ends were 5 bases for V and 3 bases for J; bases not matched to a gene: 7.

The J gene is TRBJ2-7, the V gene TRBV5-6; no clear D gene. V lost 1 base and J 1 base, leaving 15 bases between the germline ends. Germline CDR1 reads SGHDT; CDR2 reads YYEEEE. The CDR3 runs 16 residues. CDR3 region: CASSLILSGQSYEQYF. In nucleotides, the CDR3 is TGTGCCAGCAGCTTGATATTATCGGGTCAGTCCTACGAGCAGTACTTC.

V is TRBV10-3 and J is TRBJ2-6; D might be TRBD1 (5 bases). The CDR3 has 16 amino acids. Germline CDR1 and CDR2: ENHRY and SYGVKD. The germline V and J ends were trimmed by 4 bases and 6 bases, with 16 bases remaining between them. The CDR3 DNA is TGTGCCATCAGTGTTGCCCCCAGGGCTTTGGCCAACGTCCTGACTTTC. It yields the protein CAISVAPRALANVLTF.

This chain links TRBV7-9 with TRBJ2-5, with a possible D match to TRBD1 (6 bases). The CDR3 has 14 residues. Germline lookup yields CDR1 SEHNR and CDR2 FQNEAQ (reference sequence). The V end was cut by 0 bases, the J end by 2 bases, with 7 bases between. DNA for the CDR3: TGTGCCAGCAGCTTAGCCACAGGGCAAGAGACCCAGTACTTC. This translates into CASSLATGQETQYF.